This entry lists 21 T cell receptor beta chains sequenced from one sample in a study of T cells in Graves' hyperthyroidism and ophthalmopathy. Amplified TCR beta CDR3 regions came from RNA transcripts. The study used the HTBI primer set for a first-round RT-PCR of the TCR CDR3. TCRdb re-derived calls from the multiplex PCR reads in MiXCR, one entry per CDR3 protein. The repertoire holds about 640,000 distinct CDR3 sequences, with around 20% as singletons. The sample was blood. These receptor sequences come from a man aged 30 to 39 with Graves' ophthalmopathy.

This clonotype came up many times. This chain joins TRBV12-3 or TRBV12-4 and TRBJ2-7, with TRBD1 identical over 9 bases. The V and J ends lost 5 bases and 1 base, in that order; junction bases with no gene match: 6. This CDR3 has 15 residues. The CDR3 protein is CASSRPTGGSYEQYF. DNA of the CDR3: TGTGCCAGCAGTCGCCCGACAGGGGGGTCCTACGAGCAGTACTTC.

This clonotype has at least ten counts. This chain connects TRBV18 to TRBJ1-1; TRBD1 agrees at 11 bases. Germline V gene lookup returns CDR1 KGHSH and CDR2 LQKENI. The CDR3 has 16 residues. Losses at the gene ends were 4 bases for V and 0 bases for J; bases not matched to a gene: 4. The CDR3 DNA reads as TGTGCCAGCTCACTGCGGACAGGGGGCCTGAACACTGAAGCTTTCTTT. Its protein product is CASSLRTGGLNTEAFF.

This clonotype occurred many times. The rearrangement uses TRBV4-1 and TRBJ1-1; TRBD1 is a possible D gene (5 bases). Trimming removed 0 bases from V and 11 bases from J, with 16 bases in between. From germline, CDR1 is MGHRA and CDR2 YSYEKL. This CDR3 is built from 14 residues. CDR3 nucleotides: TGCGCCAGCAGCCAAGATTTGAGGGGCACCGAGGCTTTCTTT. Amino acid sequence: CASSQDLRGTEAFF.

This clonotype was detected ten times or more. The chain carries TRBV11-2 and TRBJ2-3; tentative D call: TRBD2 (7 bases). This CDR3 is 15 amino acids long. Germline CDR1 reads SGHAT; CDR2 reads FQNNGV. V was pared by 3 bases and J by 3 bases, with 13 bases between. For the CDR3, the DNA is TGTGCCAGCAGCTTGCGAAGGGGGGGGACAGATACGCAGTATTTT. Protein sequence: CASSLRRGGTDTQYF.

This clonotype was seen at least ten times. The chain joins TRBV20-1 to TRBJ1-1; perhaps TRBD1 as D (5 bases). Trimming took off 3 bases at V and 3 bases at J, with 14 bases between the two ends. Germline lookup yields CDR1 DFQATT and CDR2 SNEGSKA (reference sequence). This CDR3 spans 14 amino acids. The CDR3 DNA follows: TGCAGTGCTAGGGGGCAGACCTGGGACACTGAAGCTTTCTTT. Amino acid sequence: CSARGQTWDTEAFF.

The chain recombines TRBV2 with TRBJ2-3, with D maybe TRBD1 (6 bases). The V gene lost 8 bases and the J gene lost 7 bases, with 13 bases spanning the gap. Germline V gene data show CDR1 as SNHLY and CDR2 as FYNNEI. CDR3 length equals 12 residues. The CDR3 protein is CASPAGDHTQYF. For the CDR3, the DNA is TGTGCCAGCCCAGCAGGGGATCATACGCAGTATTTT. Full variable domain (missing parts from reference TRBV2 and TRBJ2-3): EPEVTQTPSHQVTQMGQEVILRCVPISNHLYFYWYRQILGQKVEFLVSFYNNEISEKSEIFDDQFSVERPDGSNFTLKIRSTKLEDSAMYFCASPAGDHTQYFGPGTRLTVL.

This clonotype was recorded at least ten times. The chain links TRBV3-1 to TRBJ2-2; D uncertain. V lost 1 base and J lost 7, with 10 bases in between. CDR3 length: 14 residues. Germline assignment: CDR1 LGHDT and CDR2 YNNKEL (reference sequence). The CDR3 coding sequence is TGTGCCAGCAGCCAAGTCGTGAATCTCGGGGAGCTGTTTTTT. Amino acids: CASSQVVNLGELFF.

This clonotype has a count of ten or more. The rearrangement joins TRBV28 to TRBJ2-2; 7 bases agree with TRBD2. This CDR3 comprises 13 residues. Germline loops: CDR1 MDHEN, CDR2 SYDVKM. V was clipped by 9 bases and J by 3 bases; unmatched bases: 4. The chain's CDR3 is CASRREHTGELFF. In nucleotides, the CDR3 is TGTGCCAGTCGGCGGGAGCACACCGGGGAGCTGTTTTTT. Together with reference TRBV28 and TRBJ2-2, the CDR3 gives the full variable domain: DVKVTQSSRYLVKRTGEKVFLECVQDMDHENMFWYRQDPGLGLRLIYFSYDVKMKEKGDIPEGYSVSREKKERFSLILESASTNQTSMYLCASRREHTGELFFGEGSRLTVL.

This clonotype appeared many times. The rearrangement links TRBV7-2 to TRBJ2-7; 8 bases match TRBD2. After removal of 1 base from V and 2 bases from J, the junction contained 7 bases not matched to a gene. Germline CDR1 and CDR2: SGHTA and FQGNSA. CDR3 length: 16 residues. The CDR3 sequence is CASSLVAGGFTYEQYF. The DNA of the CDR3 is TGTGCCAGCAGCTTAGTGGCGGGAGGCTTTACCTACGAGCAGTACTTC.

This clonotype was detected ten times or more. The gene calls are TRBV28 and TRBJ1-2; TRBD1 agrees at 7 bases. V shed 8 bases, J shed 5 bases, and the junction held 5 bases outside the gene matches. CDR1 and CDR2 (germline): MDHEN, SYDVKM. This CDR3 region has 12 residues. The CDR3 nucleotides are TGTGCCAGCGCCCGGGACAGATATGGCTACACCTTC. Its protein is CASARDRYGYTF.

This clonotype turned up a few times. The V gene is TRBV11-2, the J gene TRBJ2-3; 7 nucleotides agree with TRBD2. V lost 11 bases to trimming and J lost 4 bases; unmatched junction nucleotides: 18. The CDR3 has 16 amino acids. The germline CDR1 and CDR2 sequences are SGHAT and FQNNGV. The CDR3 sequence: CAVRPGGGPLSDTQYF. As DNA, the CDR3 is TGTGCCGTCCGCCCGGGGGGAGGGCCCCTCTCAGATACGCAGTATTTT.

This clonotype showed up just a few times. This chain uses TRBV18 with TRBJ1-2; no definite D call. This CDR3 has 12 amino acids. V lost 5 bases, J lost 1 base, and 5 bases lay in between. Germline V gives CDR1 KGHSH, CDR2 LQKENI. In DNA form, the CDR3 reads TGTGCCAGCTCAGCTTATAACTATGGCTACACCTTC. Amino acids: CASSAYNYGYTF.

This clonotype was picked up a small number of times. CDR3 in amino acids: CASRPPGQGAREQYF. DNA for the CDR3: TGTGCCAGCAGACCCCCGGGACAGGGGGCGCGGGAGCAGTACTTC. This chain joins TRBV6-2 or TRBV6-3 and TRBJ2-7; 12 bases are a match to TRBD1. CDR1 MNHEY and CDR2 SVGEGT come from the germline V gene. Trimming took 6 bases from V and 7 from J; bases not matched to a gene: 10. The CDR3 sequence is 15 residues long.

The V call is TRBV29-1, the J call TRBJ2-6; D may be TRBD1 or TRBD2 (6 bases each). Trimming left V 5 bases short and J 2 bases short, with 16 bases between. Germline V gene sequence: CDR1 SQVTM, CDR2 ANQGSEA. This CDR3 comprises 16 residues. The CDR3 bases are TGCAGCGTTTCTGGCAGGGGAGGTACTGGGGCCAACGTCCTGACTTTC. As protein: CSVSGRGGTGANVLTF.

The gene calls are TRBV7-9 and TRBJ2-7, with D uncertain. CDR1 is SEHNR, CDR2 FQNEAQ, per germline (reference sequence). This CDR3 comprises 14 residues. V gave up 5 bases and J gave up 2 bases, with 13 bases separating them. CDR3 sequence reads: CASSPNFGPYEQYF. Here the CDR3 DNA reads TGTGCCAGCAGCCCGAATTTTGGGCCCTACGAGCAGTACTTC.

This clonotype was recorded at least ten times. The rearrangement joins TRBV7-2 to TRBJ2-3; 13 bases are shared with TRBD2. V shed 5 bases, J shed 1 base, and the junction held 6 bases outside the gene matches. Germline V gene sequence: CDR1 SGHTA, CDR2 FQGNSA. The CDR3 has 17 residues. The CDR3 bases are TGTGCCAGCAGCCGCGGGACTAGCGGGGCACGCACAGATACGCAGTATTTT. Translation: CASSRGTSGARTDTQYF. Looking up the rest from reference TRBV7-2 and TRBJ2-3 gives the full variable domain: GAGVSQSPSNKVTEKGKDVELRCDPISGHTALYWYRQSLGQGLEFLIYFQGNSAPDKSGLPSDRFSAERTGGSVSTLTIQRTQQEDSAVYLCASSRGTSGARTDTQYFGPGTRLTVL.

The chain employs TRBV29-1 and TRBJ1-1; D is unclear. The CDR3 loop spans 14 amino acids. The V gene's germline CDR1 is SQVTM and CDR2 ANQGSEA. Deletions cut 3 bases from V and 1 base from J, with 12 bases between. CDR3 DNA: TGCAGCGTTGAGCTTTTTCACAAGAACACTGAAGCTTTCTTT. It codes for CSVELFHKNTEAFF.

In this sample, this clonotype turned up a few times. This chain joins TRBV5-4 and TRBJ2-2; weak D call: TRBD2 (7 bases). Germline loops: CDR1 SGHNT, CDR2 YYREEE (reference sequence). The V end was cut by 6 bases, the J end by 4 bases, with 16 bases between. The CDR3 is 15 residues long. The CDR3 coding sequence is TGTGCCAGCAACCGAAACGGGGGGCTCACCGGGGAGCTGTTTTTT. Protein sequence: CASNRNGGLTGELFF.

The genes are TRBV6-2 or TRBV6-3 and TRBJ1-2, with a weak D call TRBD1 (5 bases). V lost 8 bases to trimming and J lost 8 bases, with 21 bases between them. The germline V gene encodes CDR1 MNHEY and CDR2 SVGEGT. The CDR3 is 14 amino acids. The CDR3 sequence: CASLKPGQGGGYTF. DNA of the CDR3: TGTGCCAGCCTTAAACCCGGGCAGGGCGGCGGCTACACCTTC.

This chain links TRBV28 with TRBJ1-3; 9 bases are a match to TRBD1. This CDR3 has 15 residues. V shed 6 bases and J 4 bases; nucleotides not matched to a gene: 7. CDR1 and CDR2 from the germline V gene are MDHEN and SYDVKM. This chain's CDR3 is CASRLPGTGGNTIYF. CDR3 nucleotide sequence: TGTGCCAGCAGATTACCCGGGACAGGGGGAAACACCATATATTTT. Drawing the rest from reference TRBV28 and TRBJ1-3, the complete variable domain is DVKVTQSSRYLVKRTGEKVFLECVQDMDHENMFWYRQDPGLGLRLIYFSYDVKMKEKGDIPEGYSVSREKKERFSLILESASTNQTSMYLCASRLPGTGGNTIYFGEGSWLTVV.

The chain uses TRBV28 and TRBJ2-1; 9 bases are shared with TRBD2. From germline, CDR1 is MDHEN and CDR2 SYDVKM. Losses at the gene ends were 5 bases for V and 4 bases for J; bases not matched to a gene: 15. The CDR3 is 18 amino acids. CDR3 nucleotides: TGTGCCAGCAGTCACCCGACGTCCGCTAGCGGGACTTACAATGAGCAGTTCTTC. Translation gives CASSHPTSASGTYNEQFF.